The next 13 T cell receptor beta chains were all read from a single sample in a study of vaccination and CD4 T cells after COVID-19. An Oncomine TCR Beta short-read assay was used to sequence the DNA from cultured CD4+ T cells. TCRdb re-called the PCR reads through MiXCR, storing one row per CDR3 protein. The profile covers about 18,000 distinct CDR3 sequences, with 70% appearing a single time and roughly 6% taken by the ten largest. Specified treatment: roughly 10-day PBMC culture with coronavirus spike peptide pools or control peptides (ViraFEST assay). Their antigens remain unidentified. The sequenced sample consisted of CD4+ T cells from blood, cultured in vitro. The receptors originated from a human donor who had recovered from COVID-19.

The V gene is TRBV15, the J gene TRBJ1-4; D is uncertain. Deletions cut 0 bases from V and 5 bases from J, with 13 bases between. Germline V gene lookup returns CDR1 LNHNV and CDR2 YYDKDF (reference sequence). This CDR3 is built from 16 residues. As DNA, the CDR3 is TGTGCCACCAGCAGAGAGTATCCGACGGCAAATGAAAAACTGTTTTTT. It codes for CATSREYPTANEKLFF.

This clonotype came up once. The V and J genes are TRBV20-1 and TRBJ2-2, with D perhaps being TRBD1 or TRBD2 (5 bases each). V was clipped by 3 bases and J by 4 bases, with 12 bases between them. Germline lookup yields CDR1 DFQATT and CDR2 SNEGSKA (reference sequence). The CDR3 consists of 14 residues. CDR3 amino acids: CSARPGPFTGELFF. The CDR3, as DNA: TGCAGTGCTAGGCCGGGACCATTCACCGGGGAGCTGTTTTTT.

The rearrangement uses TRBV12-3 or TRBV12-4 and TRBJ1-1; D call uncertain. This CDR3 is built from 12 residues. V was trimmed by 6 bases and J by 5 bases, leaving 10 bases between them. The CDR3: CASSQSGTEAFF. The CDR3 bases are TGTGCCAGCAGCCAAAGTGGGACTGAAGCTTTCTTT.

The genes are TRBV6-1 and TRBJ2-2, with 11 bases that match TRBD2. The CDR3 extends over 15 amino acids. Germline V gene lookup returns CDR1 MNHNS and CDR2 SASEGT. Trimming at V came to 6 bases and at J to 7 bases, leaving 7 bases not matched to a gene. CDR3 in amino acids: CASRTSGTSGGELFF. CDR3 sequence (DNA): TGTGCCAGCAGGACTAGCGGGACATCGGGCGGGGAGCTGTTTTTT.

The CDR3 is CSASHRDEQFF. The CDR3 DNA reads as TGCAGTGCTAGTCACCGGGATGAGCAGTTCTTC. The rearrangement links TRBV20-1 to TRBJ2-1; D unclear. Germline V gene sequence: CDR1 DFQATT, CDR2 SNEGSKA (reference sequence). The CDR3 has 11 amino acids. V gave up 3 bases and J gave up 8 bases, with 8 bases separating them.

There are a few counts of this clonotype. V gene TRBV19 combines with J gene TRBJ2-2; D uncertain. There are 14 residues in the CDR3. CDR1 LNHDA and CDR2 SQIVND come from the germline V gene (reference sequence). V gave up 5 bases and J gave up 3 bases, with 10 bases separating them. CDR3 protein: CASSHRADTGELFF. The CDR3 DNA is TGTGCCAGTAGTCATCGAGCAGACACCGGGGAGCTGTTTTTT.

The chain couples TRBV6-1 to TRBJ2-2; D perhaps matches TRBD1 (5 bases). Germline CDR1 MNHNS, CDR2 SASEGT. The length of the CDR3 is 15 residues. Trimming stripped 6 bases from V and 3 bases from J, with 14 bases between. CDR3 sequence (DNA): TGTGCCAGCAGATCGTTAAGGGGCCACACCGGGGAGCTGTTTTTT. The encoded protein is CASRSLRGHTGELFF.

Turning to this clonotype: A junction end diverges from the germline sequence, so it may reflect a read error. The chain combines TRBV7-7 with TRBJ2-5; D is ambiguous. This CDR3 contains 14 residues. The germline V gene has CDR1 SSHAT and CDR2 FNYEAQ (reference sequence). The CDR3 region has the DNA TGTGCTAGCAGCCCCAGCTTGGGGCAAGAGACCCAGTACTTC. It codes for CASSPSLGQETQYF.

The chain couples TRBV10-2 to TRBJ2-5; tentative D call: TRBD2 (6 bases). CDR1 is WSHSY and CDR2 is SAAADI in the germline V gene. The length of the CDR3 is 14 residues. V lost 7 bases to trimming and J lost 4 bases, with 16 bases between them. CDR3 sequence (DNA): TGCGCCAGCAATCTAGCGCTTCTGGGAGAGACCCAGTACTTC. Amino acids: CASNLALLGETQYF.

This chain joins TRBV6-2 or TRBV6-3 and TRBJ2-7; 8 bases align to TRBD2. This CDR3 has 15 amino acids. Germline trimming cut 6 bases from V and 0 bases from J; bases unmatched to any gene: 7. The germline V gene has CDR1 MNHEY and CDR2 SVGEGT. CDR3 sequence: CASSRGLASSYEQYF. The CDR3 nucleotides are TGTGCCAGCAGCCGAGGACTAGCCTCCTCCTACGAGCAGTACTTC.

The chain couples TRBV28 to TRBJ2-5; D possibly corresponds to TRBD1 (6 bases). Trimming removed 5 bases at V and 3 bases at J, with 16 bases between. CDR3 length: 15 residues. CDR1 MDHEN and CDR2 SYDVKM come from the germline V gene. CDR3 loop: CASSPWTVSEETQYF. For the CDR3, the DNA is TGTGCCAGCAGTCCCTGGACAGTTTCGGAAGAGACCCAGTACTTC.

This clonotype has just a few counts. CDR3 loop: CASSKGRQAGQNYGYTF. The CDR3 region has the DNA TGTGCCAGCTCAAAGGGGAGACAGGCCGGGCAGAACTATGGCTACACCTTC. The chain joins TRBV18 to TRBJ1-2; perhaps TRBD1 as D (6 bases). The ends were cut back, 5 bases at V and 2 bases at J, with 21 bases in the middle. This CDR3 is 17 amino acids long. Germline V gene data show CDR1 as KGHSH and CDR2 as LQKENI.

This rearrangement joins TRBV19 to TRBJ1-1, with 8 bases fitting TRBD1. Trimming at V came to 8 bases and at J to 5 bases, leaving 7 bases not matched to a gene. In germline, CDR1 is LNHDA, CDR2 SQIVND (reference sequence). This CDR3 is built from 13 residues. The CDR3, as DNA: TGTGCCAGTTCCGACAGGGGTTGGACTGAAGCTTTCTTT. Translating gives CASSDRGWTEAFF.